The T cell receptor (beta chain) under discussion was sequenced for a study of tissue T cells after allogeneic stem cell transplantation. Germline V gene data show CDR1 as KGHPV and CDR2 as FQNQEV (reference sequence). The length of the CDR3 is 13 residues. V was clipped by 3 bases and J by 3 bases, with 7 bases between them. Clones were read by immunoSEQ multiplex PCR, and TCRdb kept only the in-frame ones, dropping some. Found here are about 3,500 clones, 49% of them singletons; the top ten hold around a fifth. About this clone itself: Genes and germline come from the mouse. The read halts 1 residue ahead of the CDR3 end, with the missing end drawn from the germline J gene. Other DNA sequences in this sample translate to the same CDR3.

The time point is: mouse harvest day 14 after allogeneic transplant. Each mouse received 10^7 T-cell-depleted marrow cells plus 10^6 splenic CD5+ T cells by tail vein. V and J are TRBV26 and TRBJ2-3; no clear D gene. The TCR was taken from a female BALB/c mouse given C57BL/6 T cells with graft-versus-host disease after an allogeneic hematopoietic cell transplant. Sequencing was performed on gut tissue. CDR3 DNA, as far as it was read: TGTGCCAGCAGTCTCCGGAGCGCAGAAACGCTGTAT. Translating it yields CASSLRSAETLY. The entire CDR3 reads CASSLRSAETLYF.